A selection of T cell receptor beta chains follows, all from one sample in a study of T cell responses to AZD1222 COVID-19 vaccine. Sequencing was performed with immunoSEQ multiplex PCR; in TCRdb, only in-frame clones are kept and a portion is missing. The sample includes more than 75,000 clones, around four fifths of them seen just once. The specimen was peripheral blood, collected 28 days after the second AZD1222 dose. Receptors were obtained from an adult who received the AZD1222 COVID-19 vaccine. CDR3s include the opening cysteine and the closing phenylalanine or tryptophan.

j_call v_call cdr3_length cdr3_aa
TRBJ1-2 TRBV5-4 13 CASSSGQDYGYTF
TRBJ1-3 TRBV3-1/TRBV3-2 15 CASSPYSTGGNTIYF
TRBJ1-2 TRBV11-2 13 CASSSRSVYGYTF
TRBJ1-3 TRBV25-1 16 CASSTGITLSGNTIYF
TRBJ1-1 TRBV6-6 11 CATTGLTEAFF
TRBJ2-7 TRBV5-6 16 CASSPQTSGLYYEQYF
TRBJ2-1 TRBV11-3 15 CASSLDGGYANEQFF
TRBJ2-3 TRBV7-9 14 CASSPQGVTDTQYF
TRBJ2-1 TRBV6-5 11 CASSYRQEQFF
TRBJ1-1 TRBV5-5 13 CASTGGVDTEAFF
TRBJ1-5 TRBV6-5 13 CASSYRGGQPQHF
TRBJ1-5 TRBV19 13 CASSIAGNQPQHF
TRBJ2-1 TRBV7-2 15 CASSPGLAGGVEQFF